The clone carrying this TCR beta chain showed up just a few times. This sample is drawn from a study of blood T cells in healthy people across ages. PCR was performed a second time for about 6 to 12 cycles using a sample-barcoded 5' primer and a J-beta primer mix. Using its own MiXCR run on the 5' RACE reads, TCRdb lists one record per CDR3 protein. Of some 1.6 million distinct CDR3 sequences listed, around 36% are singletons. V was shortened by 4 bases and J by 9 bases, with 22 bases between the two germline ends. The CDR3 covers 16 residues. Germline lookup yields CDR1 MNHEY and CDR2 SVGEGT. This TCR was sampled from a woman in her thirties in good health. The V call is TRBV6-2 or TRBV6-3, the J call TRBJ2-1; D may match TRBD1 or TRBD2 (5 bases each). The sequenced material came from blood. This CDR3 reads CASSSTGTVFTREQFF. The CDR3 DNA follows: TGTGCCAGCAGTTCTACCGGGACGGTGTTTACCCGTGAGCAGTTCTTC.